Below, 25 T cell receptor beta chains from the same sample are listed, as sequenced in a study of Tregs in tolerant kidney transplant recipients. Here immunoSEQ multiplex PCR was the method, and the copy in TCRdb shows in-frame clones only, minus some. The sample has 20,000 to 25,000 clones; roughly 80% are singletons. Mixed chimerism was transient after nonmyeloablative marrow transplants from related graft donors. The sequences come from CD8+ T cells from blood (PBMCs), collected 6 months after the transplant. These receptor sequences come from a human patient who received a combined kidney and bone marrow transplant. Some of the T cells may derive from the graft donor.

This rearrangement joins TRBV19 to TRBJ2-1; perhaps TRBD2 as D (6 bases). Germline CDR1 and CDR2: LNHDA and SQIVND (reference sequence). The CDR3 has 14 amino acids. Between the trimmed V and J ends, which lost 3 bases and 4 bases, there was a span of 10 bases. The CDR3 is CASSMGGTYNEQFF. CDR3 DNA: TGTGCCAGTAGTATGGGGGGAACGTACAATGAGCAGTTCTTC.

The J gene is TRBJ2-2, the V gene TRBV28; 7 nucleotides match TRBD1. The J segment lost 0 bases and the V segment lost 2 bases, leaving 3 bases of the junction unmatched. Germline CDR1 is MDHEN and CDR2 is SYDVKM. CDR3 length: 16 residues. The CDR3 loop reads CASSLGDSANTGELFF. The CDR3 DNA reads as TGTGCCAGCAGTTTAGGGGACAGCGCGAACACCGGGGAGCTGTTTTTT.

This clone was detected a few times. The V gene is TRBV19, the J gene TRBJ2-1, with D perhaps TRBD2 (5 bases). CDR1 and CDR2 (germline): LNHDA, SQIVND (reference sequence). Trimming shortened V by 1 base and J by 9 bases, and 10 bases separated the two germline ends. The CDR3 spans 13 residues. CDR3 region: CASSIGGQVEQFF. The CDR3 bases are TGTGCCAGTAGTATAGGAGGGCAAGTTGAGCAGTTCTTC.

The chain links TRBV7-9 to TRBJ2-5; 9 bases match TRBD2. This CDR3 is built from 15 residues. Germline V gene data show CDR1 as SEHNR and CDR2 as FQNEAQ (reference sequence). Trimming took 1 base from V and 8 from J; bases not matched to a gene: 8. Here the CDR3 reads CASSLEGDLAGTQYF. CDR3 bases: TGTGCCAGCAGCTTAGAAGGTGACCTAGCGGGAACCCAGTACTTC.

This clone was counted a single time. CDR3 DNA sequence: TGTGCCAGCAGTGGATCAGGGGCGAGCGAGGCTTTCTTT. The encoded protein is CASSGSGASEAFF. The chain combines TRBV2 with TRBJ1-1, with a possible D match to TRBD1 (6 bases). CDR1 and CDR2 from the germline V gene are SNHLY and FYNNEI. The V and J ends lost 4 bases and 11 bases respectively, with 17 bases between them. There are 13 residues in the CDR3.

The V call is TRBV7-3, the J call TRBJ2-7; tentatively, D is TRBD1 (5 bases). The CDR3 loop spans 15 amino acids. CDR1 is SGHTA and CDR2 is FQGTGA in the germline V gene. Trimming cost V 7 bases and J 5 bases, with 21 bases left between them. The CDR3 DNA reads as TGTGCCAGCACTATAAGGGGCAGAACCGAAGACGAGCAGTACTTC. Protein: CASTIRGRTEDEQYF.

The CDR3 nucleotides read TGTGCCAGCAGAACTCGTCTCCGGGACAGGGGGCAGGACGAGCAGTACTTC. This encodes CASRTRLRDRGQDEQYF. This sequence joins TRBV13 and TRBJ2-7; 12 nucleotides align to TRBD1. Germline CDR1 and CDR2: PRHDT and FYEKMQ (reference sequence). The CDR3 consists of 17 residues. Unmatched junction bases numbered 14, after V lost 6 bases and J lost 5 bases.

The J gene is TRBJ2-5, the V gene TRBV4-3, with 12 bases lining up with TRBD2. The DNA matches TRBJ2-7 better at its end, which makes the J call doubtful. From germline, CDR1 is LGHNA and CDR2 YSLEER. CDR3 length: 18 amino acids. CDR3 protein: CASSQDLASGGAFYEQYF. The CDR3 region has the DNA TGCGCCAGCAGCCAAGATCTGGCTAGCGGGGGGGCGTTTTACGAGCAGTACTTC.

This clone appeared once. CDR3 bases: TGTGCCAGCAGCGGTACAGGGGCCACTGAAGCTTTCTTT. Its protein is CASSGTGATEAFF. J is TRBJ1-1 and V is TRBV5-8; 7 nucleotides agree with TRBD1. V was clipped by 4 bases and J by 4 bases; unmatched bases: 4. The CDR3 totals 13 residues. The germline gives CDR1 SGHTS, CDR2 YDEGEE.

CDR3 DNA: TGTGCCAGTAGTATAGATCCGGGTTACGAGCAGTACTTC. Its protein is CASSIDPGYEQYF. The chain carries TRBV19 and TRBJ2-7; D is unresolved. The CDR3 totals 13 residues. Deletions cut 0 bases from V and 4 bases from J, with 7 bases between. The germline gives CDR1 LNHDA, CDR2 SQIVND (reference sequence).

The chain links TRBV29-1 to TRBJ1-2; 7 positions match TRBD1. V shed 4 bases, J shed 2 bases, and the junction held 7 bases outside the gene matches. This CDR3 contains 14 residues. From germline, CDR1 is SQVTM and CDR2 ANQGSEA. CDR3 protein: CSVGRRQGNYGYTF. DNA for the CDR3: TGCAGCGTTGGTCGGAGACAGGGAAACTATGGCTACACCTTC.

This chain links TRBV7-6 with TRBJ2-7; a possible D gene is TRBD1 (5 bases). V lost 2 bases and J lost 0, with 8 bases in between. Per the germline V gene, CDR1 is SGHVS and CDR2 is FNYEAQ. CDR3 length equals 14 residues. The CDR3 region has the DNA TGTGCCAGCAGCTTAAGGGGTGGCTCCTACGAGCAGTACTTC. Its translation is CASSLRGGSYEQYF.

This chain links TRBV7-9 with TRBJ1-1, with 7 bases matching TRBD1. The CDR3 runs to 17 residues. The germline gives CDR1 SEHNR, CDR2 FQNEAQ (reference sequence). After removal of 4 bases from V and 5 bases from J, the junction contained 16 bases not matched to a gene. The CDR3 loop reads CASSSKPPRQGRTEAFF. CDR3 DNA sequence: TGTGCCAGCAGCTCAAAGCCCCCCCGACAGGGAAGAACTGAAGCTTTCTTT.

For this clone: Germline and junction disagree at one end, which may indicate a read error. The gene calls are TRBV13 and TRBJ1-2, with TRBD1 identical over 7 bases. Per germline, CDR1 PRHDT and CDR2 FYEKMQ (reference sequence). The CDR3 runs to 14 residues. The CDR3: CASSLGRGHDGYAF. The CDR3 coding sequence is TGTGCCAGCAGCTTAGGTAGGGGGCATGATGGCTACGCCTTC.

This clone was recorded once. This rearrangement joins TRBV7-9 to TRBJ2-7, with 10 positions matching TRBD1. The CDR3 extends over 15 amino acids. The germline V gene has CDR1 SEHNR and CDR2 FQNEAQ (reference sequence). Trimming removed 1 base from V and 2 bases from J; junction bases left unmatched: 2. The CDR3 DNA follows: TGTGCCAGCAGCTTAGAAGGGACAGGGGCCTACGAGCAGTACTTC. It translates to CASSLEGTGAYEQYF.

In its sample, this clone is large. The CDR3 reads CASSKAEVNYGYTF. In nucleotides, the CDR3 is TGTGCCAGCAGCAAAGCGGAGGTTAACTATGGCTACACCTTC. The rearrangement joins TRBV21-1 to TRBJ1-2. TRBV21-1 is labeled a pseudogene. This CDR3 contains 14 residues.

This chain links TRBV28 with TRBJ2-4; D remains unclear. Germline V CDR1 and CDR2: MDHEN, SYDVKM. Between the trimmed V and J ends, which lost 7 bases and 1 base, there was a span of 14 bases. CDR3 length: 15 amino acids. DNA for the CDR3: TGTGCCAGCACCTCACTTGCTTTGGCCAAAAACATTCAGTACTTC. It codes for CASTSLALAKNIQYF.

The V gene is TRBV4-3, the J gene TRBJ2-5; the match to TRBD1 covers 12 bases. Germline V gene lookup returns CDR1 LGHNA and CDR2 YSLEER. Trimming at V came to 3 bases and at J to 1 base, leaving 9 bases not matched to a gene. The CDR3 sequence is 18 residues long. This CDR3 is CASSHGDRGQVPQETQYF. CDR3 DNA: TGCGCCAGCAGCCACGGGGACAGGGGGCAAGTCCCCCAAGAGACCCAGTACTTC.

The chain couples TRBV4-3 to TRBJ2-7, with D tentatively TRBD2 (7 bases). Trimming stripped 4 bases from V and 3 bases from J, with 25 bases between. CDR3 length: 18 residues. Germline CDR1 is LGHNA and CDR2 is YSLEER. CDR3: CASSPTGHRAGTSYEQYF. In nucleotides, the CDR3 is TGCGCCAGCAGCCCAACGGGCCATCGAGCGGGGACAAGCTACGAGCAGTACTTC.

This clone was picked up one time. The rearrangement links TRBV27 to TRBJ2-7, with 8 bases matching TRBD2. CDR1 is MNHEY and CDR2 is SMNVEV in the germline V gene (reference sequence). The CDR3 is made up of 16 amino acids. Unmatched junction bases numbered 8, after V lost 2 bases and J lost 2 bases. The CDR3 nucleotides read TGTGCCAGCAGTTTAGGACTAGCCCGAATTGCCTACGAGCAGTACTTC. Protein sequence: CASSLGLARIAYEQYF.

V is TRBV11-3 and J is TRBJ1-2, with TRBD1 matching 7 bases. The trim removed 3 bases at V and 4 bases at J, leaving 8 bases unmatched. This CDR3 has 15 residues. CDR1 is SGHNT and CDR2 is YENEEA in the germline V gene. CDR3 loop: CASSLRGRPSYGYTF. Here the CDR3 DNA reads TGTGCCAGCAGCTTGAGGGGGCGCCCTTCCTATGGCTACACCTTC. Drawing the rest from reference TRBV11-3 and TRBJ1-2, the complete variable domain is EAGVVQSPRYKIIEKKQPVAFWCNPISGHNTLYWYLQNLGQGPELLIRYENEEAVDDSQLPKDRFSAERLKGVDSTLKIQPAELGDSAVYLCASSLRGRPSYGYTFGSGTRLTVV.

V and J are TRBV11-3 and TRBJ2-7; 9 bases map to TRBD2. Germline values: CDR1 SGHNT, CDR2 YENEEA. This CDR3 has 15 amino acids. With V trimmed by 4 bases and J by 4 bases, 8 bases remained unmatched. This CDR3 reads CASSSLYLAGYEQYF. CDR3 DNA sequence: TGTGCCAGCAGCTCCTTGTATCTAGCGGGGTACGAGCAGTACTTC.

V is TRBV4-1 and J is TRBJ1-2; no firm D call. The length of the CDR3 is 14 residues. V was trimmed by 4 bases and J by 8 bases, leaving 17 bases between them. CDR1 is MGHRA and CDR2 is YSYEKL in the germline V gene. The CDR3 bases are TGCGCCAGCAGCCCAGGAGGAAGGGTCAGGGGCTACACCTTC. It encodes CASSPGGRVRGYTF.

V and J are TRBV4-1 and TRBJ2-5; 8 bases match TRBD2. From germline, CDR1 is MGHRA and CDR2 YSYEKL. With 1 base clipped from V and 5 bases from J, the junction kept 6 bases outside the gene matches. The CDR3 totals 15 residues. DNA of the CDR3: TGCGCCAGCAGCCAAGGGACTAGCTACCGGGAGACCCAGTACTTC. This translates into CASSQGTSYRETQYF.

This chain connects TRBV29-1 to TRBJ2-1; D not certain. The CDR3 sequence is 13 residues long. The V gene lost 6 bases and the J gene lost 6 bases, with 15 bases spanning the gap. CDR1 is SQVTM, CDR2 ANQGSEA, per germline. CDR3 coding DNA: TGCAGCGTCAACGTTCAGGTGGGCAATGAGCAGTTCTTC. Translated, it gives CSVNVQVGNEQFF.